This T cell receptor beta chain came from a study of blood T cell repertoires in COVID-19. Study-wide background: Some COVID-19 samples were acute and others convalescent; all came from the United States, Italy and Spain. T cells, B-cell-depleted T cells, or PBMCs provided the cDNA or gDNA that served as material.

V gave up 4 bases and J gave up 4 bases; unmatched junction bases: 12. Germline lookup yields CDR1 MDHEN and CDR2 SYDVKM. The CDR3 totals 16 residues. Original handling: For nucleated cells, counts were estimated from reference gene primer amplification. The method was immunoSEQ multiplex PCR; TCRdb's version includes in-frame clones alone and lacks a portion of them. V and J calls and clone size are given by that table; D and trimming were obtained from the DNA. Here the sample spans under 55,000 clones, 86% being singletons. This TCR was sampled from a man aged 40-55 years with active COVID-19. Input material: peripheral blood. V gene TRBV28 combines with J gene TRBJ2-7; 8 nucleotides align to TRBD2. The CDR3 DNA is TGTGCCAGCAGTTCAGGAACGGGAGGGAAACGTTACGAGCAGTACTTC. Amino acids: CASSSGTGGKRYEQYF.